This TCR beta chain appears in the sequencing data of a study of CD8 T cells in Susac syndrome. The CDR3 length is 18 residues. With V trimmed by 5 bases and J by 1 base, 11 bases remained unmatched. Germline V gene data show CDR1 as SEHNR and CDR2 as FQNEAQ (reference sequence). RNA, at 0.5 to 1 ug, was reverse transcribed with random hexamers. TCRdb fed the immunoSEQ multiplex PCR reads into MiXCR, producing one record per CDR3 protein. Among 65,000 to 95,000 distinct CDR3 sequences listed, 94% were seen once. Sequencing input: CD8+ T cells from PBMCs. The rearrangement links TRBV7-9 to TRBJ2-5; 12 bases agree with TRBD2. The TCR originated in a human donor with Susac syndrome. The CDR3 here is CASSPGSLAGGPQETQYF. The CDR3 DNA reads as TGTGCCAGCAGCCCCGGGTCCCTAGCGGGAGGGCCCCAAGAGACCCAGTACTTC.